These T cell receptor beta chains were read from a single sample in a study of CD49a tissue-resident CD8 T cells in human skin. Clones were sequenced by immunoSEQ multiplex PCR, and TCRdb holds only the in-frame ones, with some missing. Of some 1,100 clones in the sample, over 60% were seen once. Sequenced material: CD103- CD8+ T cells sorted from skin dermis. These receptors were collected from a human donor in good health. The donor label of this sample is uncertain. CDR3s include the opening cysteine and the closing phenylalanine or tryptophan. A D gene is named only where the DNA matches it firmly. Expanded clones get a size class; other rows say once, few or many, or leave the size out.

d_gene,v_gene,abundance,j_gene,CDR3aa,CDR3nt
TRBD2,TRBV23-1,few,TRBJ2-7,CASSRWTSGSAYEQYF,TGCGCCAGCAGTAGGTGGACTAGCGGGTCCGCCTACGAGCAGTACTTC
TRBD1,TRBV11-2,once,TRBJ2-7,CASSLPRDRVLYEQYF,TGTGCCAGCAGCTTACCCCGGGACAGGGTTCTTTACGAGCAGTACTTC
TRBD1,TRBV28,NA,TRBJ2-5,CASTPGQGWETQYF,TGTGCCAGCACCCCGGGACAGGGATGGGAGACCCAGTACTTC
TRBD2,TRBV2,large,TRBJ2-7,CASSEVLREGLCEQYF,TGTGCCAGCAGTGAAGTGTTGCGGGAGGGCCTTTGTGAGCAGTACTTC
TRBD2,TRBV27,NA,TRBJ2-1,CASSFSLGGVEGNEQFF,TGTGCCAGCAGTTTTTCCCTGGGGGGGGTGGAGGGGAATGAGCAGTTCTTC
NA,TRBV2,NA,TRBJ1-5,CASSGGGNQPQHF,TGTGCCAGCTCCGGGGGAGGGAATCAGCCCCAGCATTTT
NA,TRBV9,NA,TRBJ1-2,CASSYPRGWNYGYTF,TGTGCCAGCAGCTACCCACGGGGGTGGAACTATGGCTACACCTTC
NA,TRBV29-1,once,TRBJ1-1,CSVGRLWNTEAFF,TGCAGCGTTGGCCGACTGTGGAACACTGAAGCTTTCTTT
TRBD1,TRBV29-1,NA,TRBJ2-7,CSVLGPRTGGAGNYEQYF,TGCAGCGTCCTCGGGCCCCGGACAGGGGGCGCAGGTAACTACGAGCAGTACTTC
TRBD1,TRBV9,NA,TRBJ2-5,CASSRPTRDRVQETQYF,TGTGCCAGCAGCCGACCAACGCGGGACAGGGTCCAAGAGACCCAGTACTTC
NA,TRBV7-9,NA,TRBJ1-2,CASSLQGRRGYTF,TGTGCCAGCAGTTTACAGGGTCGAAGGGGCTACACCTTC
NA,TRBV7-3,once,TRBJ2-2,CASSENRVHRELFF,TGTGCCAGCAGCGAGAACAGGGTTCACCGGGAGCTGTTTTTT
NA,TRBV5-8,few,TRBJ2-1,CASSLAGFSTHEQFF,TGTGCCAGCAGCTTGGCAGGATTCTCGACACATGAGCAGTTCTTC
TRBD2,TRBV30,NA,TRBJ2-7,CAWRLASVNEQYF,TGTGCCTGGAGACTAGCGAGCGTCAACGAGCAGTACTTC
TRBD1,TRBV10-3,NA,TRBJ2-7,CAISGTGDSYEQYF,TGTGCCATCAGCGGGACAGGGGATTCCTACGAGCAGTACTTC
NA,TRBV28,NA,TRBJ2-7,CASSLFTYSYEQYF,TGTGCCAGCAGTTTATTTACATACTCCTACGAGCAGTACTTC
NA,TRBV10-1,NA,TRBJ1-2,CASSLSPNYGYTF,TGCGCCAGCAGTCTATCTCCTAACTATGGCTACACCTTC
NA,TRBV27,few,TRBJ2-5,CASSGGNYQETQYF,TGTGCCAGCTCTGGCGGGAATTACCAAGAGACCCAGTACTTC
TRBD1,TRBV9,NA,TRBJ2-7,CASSVGIWDSPYEQYF,TGTGCCAGCAGCGTTGGAATCTGGGACAGCCCCTACGAGCAGTACTTC
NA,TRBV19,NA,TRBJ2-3,CASKSVRESTDTQYF,TGTGCCAGCAAATCGGTTAGGGAGAGCACAGATACGCAGTATTTT
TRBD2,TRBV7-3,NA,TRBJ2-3,CASSWKAILAGGPTDTQYF,TGTGCCAGCAGCTGGAAAGCGATTTTAGCGGGAGGGCCTACAGATACGCAGTATTTT
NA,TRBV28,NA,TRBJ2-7,CASSPLFPYEQYF,TGTGCCAGCAGTCCCCTCTTCCCCTACGAGCAGTACTTC
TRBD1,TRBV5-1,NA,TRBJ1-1,CASSLEFGTGRLGEAFF,TGCGCCAGCAGCTTGGAATTCGGGACAGGGAGGTTGGGTGAAGCTTTCTTT
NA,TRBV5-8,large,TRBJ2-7,CASSLRGKGNTYEQYF,TGTGCCAGCAGCTTAAGGGGGAAGGGGAACACCTACGAGCAGTACTTC
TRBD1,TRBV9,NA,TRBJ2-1,CASSGQGGQFF,TGTGCCAGCAGCGGACAGGGGGGGCAGTTCTTC
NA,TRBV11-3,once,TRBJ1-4,CASSAATRGWGEKLFF,TGTGCCAGCAGCGCCGCTACCAGGGGCTGGGGTGAAAAACTGTTTTTT
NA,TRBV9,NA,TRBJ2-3,CASSVEVGQPRDTQYF,TGTGCCAGCAGCGTAGAGGTGGGGCAGCCGCGGGATACGCAGTATTTT
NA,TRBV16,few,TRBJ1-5,CASSRGQPYQPQHF,TGTGCCAGCAGCCGGGGGCAGCCGTATCAGCCCCAGCATTTT
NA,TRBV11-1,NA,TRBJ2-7,CASRSGRGPPGQYF,TGTGCCAGCAGATCCGGGCGGGGGCCCCCCGGGCAGTACTTC
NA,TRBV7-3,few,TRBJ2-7,CASSSLARYEQYF,TGTGCCAGCAGCTCTCTAGCGCGGTACGAGCAGTACTTC
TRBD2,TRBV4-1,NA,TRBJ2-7,CASSQVRREGPEQYF,TGCGCCAGCAGCCAAGTACGGCGGGAGGGACCCGAGCAGTACTTC
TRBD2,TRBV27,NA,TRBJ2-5,CASSYGGGETQYF,TGTGCCAGCAGTTATGGGGGAGGGGAGACCCAGTACTTC
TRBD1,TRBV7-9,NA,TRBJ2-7,CASSPLQGSYEQYF,TGTGCCAGCAGCCCACTACAGGGGTCCTACGAGCAGTACTTC
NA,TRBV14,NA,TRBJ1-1,CASSLLDRNTEAFF,TGTGCCAGCAGCCTCTTAGACAGGAACACTGAAGCTTTCTTT
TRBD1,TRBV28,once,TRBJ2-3,CASSSGQSFSSTDTQYF,TGTGCCAGCAGTTCGGGACAGTCTTTCTCTAGCACAGATACGCAGTATTTT
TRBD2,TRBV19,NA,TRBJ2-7,CASSLTSGFYEQYF,TGTGCCAGTAGCCTCACTAGCGGATTCTACGAGCAGTACTTC
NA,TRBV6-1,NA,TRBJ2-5,CASSGPSTSSGETQYF,TGTGCCAGCAGTGGGCCTTCGACATCCAGCGGGGAGACCCAGTACTTC
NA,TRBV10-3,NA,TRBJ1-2,CAISESGGSYGYTF,TGTGCCATCAGTGAGTCTGGCGGCAGCTATGGCTACACCTTC
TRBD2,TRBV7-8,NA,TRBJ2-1,CASSHGLAGDGEQFF,TGTGCCAGCAGCCACGGACTAGCGGGAGACGGTGAGCAGTTCTTC
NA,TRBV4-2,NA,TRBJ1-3,CASSQGGQTPGNTIYF,TGTGCCAGCAGCCAAGGTGGACAGACGCCTGGAAACACCATATATTTT
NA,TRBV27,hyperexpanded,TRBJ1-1,CASSFQVNTEAFF,TGTGCCAGCAGTTTTCAGGTGAACACTGAAGCTTTCTTT
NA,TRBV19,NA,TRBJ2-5,CASSIQATLRDCQTQYF,TGTGCCAGTAGTATCCAGGCTACTCTCCGGGACTGCCAGACCCAGTACTTC
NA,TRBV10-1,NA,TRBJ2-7,CATSAGQIYEQYF,TGCGCCACCAGCGCGGGACAGATCTACGAGCAGTACTTC
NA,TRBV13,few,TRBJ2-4,CASSPEQGWAKNIQYF,TGTGCCAGCAGCCCAGAACAGGGATGGGCCAAAAACATTCAGTACTTC
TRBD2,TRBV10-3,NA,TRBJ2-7,CATLGTTRSSSYEQYF,TGTGCCACGCTAGGGACTACCCGGTCGAGCTCCTACGAGCAGTACTTC
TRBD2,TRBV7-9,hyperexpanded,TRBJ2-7,CASSDTSGLLEQYF,TGTGCCAGCAGCGATACTAGCGGACTATTGGAGCAGTACTTC
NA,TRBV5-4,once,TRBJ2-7,CASSLKWLGIEGYEQYF,TGTGCCAGCAGCTTGAAGTGGTTGGGCATAGAAGGCTACGAGCAGTACTTC
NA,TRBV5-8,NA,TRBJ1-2,CASTRGLVGYTF,TGTGCCAGCACCCGAGGACTTGTGGGCTACACCTTC
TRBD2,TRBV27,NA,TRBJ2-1,CASSLLAGRGNEQFF,TGTGCCAGCAGTTTACTAGCGGGGAGGGGCAATGAGCAGTTCTTC
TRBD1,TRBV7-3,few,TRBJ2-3,CASSLRTGGTDTQYF,TGTGCCAGCAGCCTCCGGACAGGGGGCACAGATACGCAGTATTTT